This record concerns one TCR beta chain sequence. Germline CDR1 is MDHEN and CDR2 is SYDVKM. The CDR3 totals 14 residues. V lost 7 bases and J lost 6; bases outside the gene matches: 9. This entry is derived from a study of spatial heterogeneity in lung cancer. Study in general: Within raw reads, each unique TCR and UMI combination appeared on average more than ten times.

As for time point: blood at routine non-recurrence follow-up after resection. Unsorted whole RNA from tumor, nontumor lung or frozen PBMC underwent sequencing. TCRdb reprocessed the 5' RACE reads via MiXCR and lists one record per CDR3 protein. The sample records some 120,000 distinct CDR3 sequences, 9% to 15% being singletons. The sequence derives from a male donor with early-stage non-small cell lung cancer. The source material was PBMCs, sampled at follow-up. The chain links TRBV28 to TRBJ1-5, with TRBD1 matching over 7 bases. CDR3 in amino acids: CASIQGTAIQPQHF. The CDR3 nucleotides read TGTGCCAGCATCCAGGGGACAGCGATTCAGCCCCAGCATTTT.